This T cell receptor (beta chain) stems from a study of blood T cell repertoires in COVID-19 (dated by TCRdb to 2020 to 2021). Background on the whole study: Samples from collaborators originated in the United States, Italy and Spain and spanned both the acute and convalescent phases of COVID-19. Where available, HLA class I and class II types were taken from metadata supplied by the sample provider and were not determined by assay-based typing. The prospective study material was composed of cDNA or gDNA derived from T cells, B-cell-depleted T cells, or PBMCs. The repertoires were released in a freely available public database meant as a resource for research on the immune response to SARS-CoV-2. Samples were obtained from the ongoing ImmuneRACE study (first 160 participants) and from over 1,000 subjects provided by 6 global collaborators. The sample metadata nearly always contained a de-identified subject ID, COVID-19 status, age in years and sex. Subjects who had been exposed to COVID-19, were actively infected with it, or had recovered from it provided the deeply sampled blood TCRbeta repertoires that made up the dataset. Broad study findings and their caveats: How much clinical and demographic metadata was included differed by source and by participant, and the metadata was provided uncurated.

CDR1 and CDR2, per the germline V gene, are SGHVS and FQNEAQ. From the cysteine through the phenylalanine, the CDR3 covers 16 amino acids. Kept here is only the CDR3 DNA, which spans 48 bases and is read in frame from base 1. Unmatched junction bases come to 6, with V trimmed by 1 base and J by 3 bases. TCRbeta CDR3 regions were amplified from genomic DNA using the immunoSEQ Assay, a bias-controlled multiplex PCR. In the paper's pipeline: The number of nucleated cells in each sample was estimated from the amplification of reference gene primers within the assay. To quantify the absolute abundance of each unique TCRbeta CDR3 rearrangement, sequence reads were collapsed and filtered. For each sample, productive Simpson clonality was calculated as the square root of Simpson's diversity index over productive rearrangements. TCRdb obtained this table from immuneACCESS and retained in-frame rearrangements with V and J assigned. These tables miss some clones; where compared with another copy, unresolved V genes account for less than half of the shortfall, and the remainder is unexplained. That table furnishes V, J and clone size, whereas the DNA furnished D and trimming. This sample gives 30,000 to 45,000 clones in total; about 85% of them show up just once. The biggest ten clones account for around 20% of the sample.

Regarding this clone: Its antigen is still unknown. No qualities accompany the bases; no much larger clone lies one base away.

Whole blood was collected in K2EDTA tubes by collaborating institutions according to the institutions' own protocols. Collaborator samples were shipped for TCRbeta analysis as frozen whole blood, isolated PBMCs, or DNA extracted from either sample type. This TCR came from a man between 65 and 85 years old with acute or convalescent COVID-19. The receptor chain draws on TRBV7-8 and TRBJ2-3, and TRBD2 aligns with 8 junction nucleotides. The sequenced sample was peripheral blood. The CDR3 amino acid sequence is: CASSLVVPSGTDTQYF. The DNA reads TGTGCCAGCAGCTTAGTTGTTCCTAGCGGGACAGATACGCAGTATTTT.